Listed below are T cell receptor beta chains from one sample, sequenced in a study of PD-1 blockade in classical Hodgkin lymphoma. Assay: immunoSEQ multiplex PCR; the TCRdb copy retains only in-frame clones and omits some. The sample carries 15,000 to 20,000 clones, 70% to 90% recorded once. The sequences come from peripheral blood mononuclear cells (PBMCs), collected before the fourth cycle of nivolumab. These receptors all come from a human donor with classical Hodgkin lymphoma. Both conserved end residues are part of each CDR3. The D gene is left open where the match is weak. Only some rows state a clone size, as once, few, many or a class for expanded clones.

>TRBV6-6|TRBJ1-2|NA|NA
TGTGCCAGCACCAGCAGAGAAAACTATGGCTACACCTTC
CASTSRENYGYTF
>TRBV5-4|TRBJ2-1|NA|NA
TGTGCCAGCAGCGCCTTCCGCGGGGCCTACAATGAGCAGTTCTTC
CASSAFRGAYNEQFF
>TRBV4-2|TRBJ2-4|NA|NA
TGTGCCAGCAGCCAAGATCCGGGAAGCAAAAACATTCAGTACTTC
CASSQDPGSKNIQYF
>TRBV7-9|TRBJ2-1|NA|TRBD2
TGTGCCAGCAGCTCCACACGGACTAGCGGGGCCTCCTACAATGAGCAGTTCTTC
CASSSTRTSGASYNEQFF
>TRBV5-4|TRBJ2-3|NA|NA
TGTGCCAGCAGCCCACGGACGAGGCGCACAGATACGCAGTATTTT
CASSPRTRRTDTQYF
>TRBV27|TRBJ2-5|few|NA
TGTGCCAGCAGTGTTGACGCCCAGAAGGCCCAGTACTTC
CASSVDAQKAQYF
>TRBV28|TRBJ2-7|NA|TRBD2
TGTGCCAGCAGTTCCTTAGCGGGAGGGCGCGAGCAGTACTTC
CASSSLAGGREQYF
>TRBV5-6|TRBJ2-3|NA|TRBD2
TGTGCTACGGGGGTGGCGGGAGCAGATACGCAGTATTTT
CATGVAGADTQYF
>TRBV6-5|TRBJ2-1|NA|NA
TGTGCCAGCACAACGGTACCCCGTCGGGAGCAGTTCTTC
CASTTVPRREQFF
>TRBV11-2|TRBJ1-2|NA|NA
TGTGCCAGCAGCTTAGTCCTGGGAGCTAACTATGGCTACACCTTC
CASSLVLGANYGYTF
>TRBV5-1|TRBJ1-3|NA|NA
TGCGCCAGCAGAACCGAACGCTCTGGAAACACCATATATTTT
CASRTERSGNTIYF
>TRBV6-1|TRBJ2-3|NA|NA
TGTGCCAGCAGTGTTTGGCAGGGCGGAGATACGCAGTATTTT
CASSVWQGGDTQYF
>TRBV30|TRBJ1-4|NA|NA
TGTGCCTGGAGTGTTACGGGTCGAACTAATGAAAAACTGTTTTTT
CAWSVTGRTNEKLFF
>TRBV7-9|TRBJ2-1|few|NA
TGTGCCAGCAGCTTAACGAGGGACAATGAGCAGTTCTTC
CASSLTRDNEQFF
>TRBV28|TRBJ1-5|NA|NA
TGTGCCAGCAGTCCCCGGGGAGGGTCGGGTCAGCCCCAGCATTTT
CASSPRGGSGQPQHF
>TRBV7-9|TRBJ1-6|NA|TRBD1
TGTGCCAGCAGCTTGACGACAGGGGCCCAGGGACCCCTCCACTTT
CASSLTTGAQGPLHF
>TRBV4-3|TRBJ2-7|NA|TRBD2
TGCGCCAGCAGCTGGCCCCGGGAGGGTGGCGACGAGCAGTACTTC
CASSWPREGGDEQYF
>TRBV4-1|TRBJ1-1|NA|TRBD1
TGCGCCAGCAGCCAAAGACAGGGGGGAAACACTGAAGCTTTCTTT
CASSQRQGGNTEAFF
>TRBV6-5|TRBJ2-5|NA|NA
TGTGCCAGCAGCCCGACACCCCTCGGGGAGACCCAGTACTTC
CASSPTPLGETQYF
>TRBV5-4|TRBJ2-5|NA|TRBD2
TGTGCCAGCAGCCTGGATGGGGCGGGAGCCGAGACCCAGTACTTC
CASSLDGAGAETQYF
>TRBV7-9|TRBJ2-5|few|TRBD1
TGTGCCAGCAGCTTAGTTGGGACAGGGGAAGAGACCCAGTACTTC
CASSLVGTGEETQYF
>TRBV7-9|TRBJ1-4|NA|TRBD1
TGTGCCAGCAGCTGGGGGACAGTAAATGAAAAACTGTTTTTT
CASSWGTVNEKLFF
>TRBV6-5|TRBJ1-6|once|NA
TGTGCCAGCAGTTACAAGGGTGAGGCTAATTCACCCCTCCACTTT
CASSYKGEANSPLHF
>TRBV19|TRBJ1-2|NA|NA
TGTGCCAGTAGTATAGTTATCGGCCGGCAAGGATCTAACTATGGCTACACCTTC
CASSIVIGRQGSNYGYTF
>TRBV10-1|TRBJ2-2|NA|NA
TGCGCCAGCAGTGAGGGGAACACCGGGGAGCTGTTTTTT
CASSEGNTGELFF
>TRBV11-2|TRBJ2-3|NA|NA
TGTGCCAGCAGCTTGAGGCAGGGAAGGGGGGGCACAGATACGCAGTATTTT
CASSLRQGRGGTDTQYF